The rows below give T cell receptor beta chains drawn from one sample of a study of blood T cell repertoires in COVID-19. Generated by immunoSEQ multiplex PCR, the TCRdb table keeps only in-frame clones and is missing some. The sample lists over 120,000 clones, less than 80% occurring once. The sample consisted of peripheral blood. The source is a woman of 80 years or more with active or convalescent COVID-19. Each CDR3 is given with its conserved first and last residue. A D gene is named only where the DNA matches it firmly. Some rows mark clone size as missing; the rest say once, few, many or name a class of expanded clone.

cdr3_nt cdr3_aa j_call clone_size v_call cdr3_length d_call
TGTGCCAGCAGCTCCTGGACTAGCCCCGGGGAGCTGTTTTTT CASSSWTSPGELFF TRBJ2-2 - TRBV7-3 14 TRBD2
TGTGCCAGCAGCTACGGTAGCGGGGGGTCCCAAGAGACCCAGTACTTC CASSYGSGGSQETQYF TRBJ2-5 once TRBV7-2 16 TRBD2
TGTGCCATCAGTGAGGTACAAGGGGACAATCAGCCCCAGCATTTT CAISEVQGDNQPQHF TRBJ1-5 few TRBV10-3 15 -
TGTGCCAGCAGCTCGGGGCTGGGCGGGGGCACAGATACGCAGTATTTT CASSSGLGGGTDTQYF TRBJ2-3 few TRBV5-4 16 -
TGTGCCAGCAGCTTAAACTATAACAATGAGCAGTTCTTC CASSLNYNNEQFF TRBJ2-1 - TRBV7-3 13 -
TGTGCCAGCAGTTCAGGGGTGGGTTCACCCCTCCACTTT CASSSGVGSPLHF TRBJ1-6 - TRBV27 13 -
TGTGCCAGCATCAAAGACAGGGGGTATAATTCACCCCTCCACTTT CASIKDRGYNSPLHF TRBJ1-6 few TRBV11-2 15 TRBD1
TGCGCCAGCAGTGAGTCGAAGCGGACGAGAACGGGGACTGAAGCTTTCTTT CASSESKRTRTGTEAFF TRBJ1-1 - TRBV10-1 17 -
TGTGCCAGCAGGACCGGGACAGGGAACGAAAAACTGTTTTTT CASRTGTGNEKLFF TRBJ1-4 - TRBV7-2 14 TRBD1
TGCGCCAGCAGCCAAGCGGCCTCGGACAGGGCCTATGAGCAGTTCTTC CASSQAASDRAYEQFF TRBJ2-1 - TRBV4-1 16 TRBD1
TGTGCCAGCAGGGGGGTTCAGGGAGTGCGCAATCAGCCCCAGCATTTT CASRGVQGVRNQPQHF TRBJ1-5 - TRBV19 16 TRBD1
TGTGCCAGAAGCCTGTCGTGGTGCGGTGGGGAGAGACCCCATGAAAAACTGTTTTTT CARSLSWCGGERPHEKLFF TRBJ1-4 - TRBV5-3 19 -
TGTGCCACGCACACACCAGGGGTTGGCTACACCTTC CATHTPGVGYTF TRBJ1-2 - TRBV9 12 -
TGTGCCAGCAGACGGGGACAGGGAGCCTACGAGCAGTACTTC CASRRGQGAYEQYF TRBJ2-7 - TRBV6-5 14 TRBD1
TGTGCCAGCAGTTACTCGGGCGGGGCCACCGGGGAGCTGTTTTTT CASSYSGGATGELFF TRBJ2-2 once TRBV6-6 15 -
TGTGCCTGGAGGGGACAGGGAGCTAATGAAAAACTGTTTTTT CAWRGQGANEKLFF TRBJ1-4 - TRBV30 14 TRBD1